Shown below are 13 T cell receptor beta chains from a single sample sequenced in a study of T cell responses to AZD1222 COVID-19 vaccine. The data were produced by immunoSEQ multiplex PCR, yet TCRdb's version contains in-frame clones alone and is incomplete. The table has 140,000 to 150,000 clones, about 90% seen once. The material was peripheral blood, obtained on day 0 of AZD1222 vaccination. The receptors come from an adult in good health.

J is TRBJ2-1 and V is TRBV6-6, with 8 bases matching TRBD2. V lost 7 bases, J lost 2 bases, and 4 bases stayed unmatched. The germline CDR1 and CDR2 sequences are MNHNY and SVGAGI (reference sequence). The CDR3 has 14 residues. In nucleotides, the CDR3 is TGTGCCAGCATAAAAGCGGGGGCCTACAATGAGCAGTTCTTC. The encoded protein is CASIKAGAYNEQFF.

The V call is TRBV7-3, the J call TRBJ2-2; D remains unclear. The CDR3 is 12 amino acids. Looked up from germline, CDR1 is SGHTA and CDR2 is FQGTGA. The V gene lost 4 bases and the J gene lost 7 bases, with 7 bases spanning the gap. The CDR3 DNA is TGTGCCAGCAGCTCGGTTGGCGGGGAGCTGTTTTTT. Protein product: CASSSVGGELFF.

The chain has TRBV18 and TRBJ1-1; 7 bases agree with TRBD1. The length of the CDR3 is 17 residues. V lost 5 bases, J lost 0 bases, and 12 bases stayed unmatched. Germline values: CDR1 KGHSH, CDR2 LQKENI. CDR3 in DNA: TGTGCCAGCTCATTTTATACAGGGGACGGTATGAACACTGAAGCTTTCTTT. It specifies CASSFYTGDGMNTEAFF.

A few counts support this clone. This chain uses TRBV7-9 with TRBJ2-7, with 10 nucleotides matching TRBD1. Germline V CDR1 and CDR2: SEHNR, FQNEAQ (reference sequence). This CDR3 region has 16 residues. Trimming cost V 1 base and J 3 bases; bases outside gene matches: 6. Here the CDR3 DNA reads TGTGCCAGCAGCTTAGTCGCGACAGGGGGCTTCTACGAGCAGTACTTC. Protein product: CASSLVATGGFYEQYF.

This clone was detected only once. The V gene is TRBV27, the J gene TRBJ1-5, with TRBD1 as a possible D gene (5 bases). In germline, CDR1 is MNHEY, CDR2 SMNVEV (reference sequence). The CDR3 consists of 14 residues. Trimming stripped 4 bases from V and 4 bases from J, with 11 bases between. The DNA for the CDR3 is TGTGCCAGCAGTTCGGGGGGGGGAAATCAGCCCCAGCATTTT. It is translated as CASSSGGGNQPQHF.

CDR3 bases: TGTGCCAGCAGTAAGGCCCAAGAGACCCAGTACTTC. This encodes CASSKAQETQYF. This chain connects TRBV6-6 to TRBJ2-5, with unresolved D. V gave up 5 bases and J gave up 1 base, with 5 bases separating them. The CDR3 runs to 12 residues. Germline-derived CDR1 and CDR2 are MNHNY and SVGAGI (reference sequence).

The chain uses TRBV21-1 and TRBJ1-3. TRBV21-1 is a pseudogene segment. CDR3 length equals 16 residues. The CDR3 sequence: CASFNGREGPGNTIYF. CDR3 nucleotides: TGTGCCAGCTTTAACGGGAGGGAAGGACCTGGAAACACCATATATTTT.

This CDR3 reads CASRNSGTGGVGPSNEQFF. Here the CDR3 DNA reads TGTGCCAGCAGAAACTCCGGGACAGGGGGGGTCGGACCCTCCAATGAGCAGTTCTTC. The J gene is TRBJ2-1, the V gene TRBV2; 11 positions agree with TRBD1. This CDR3 region has 19 residues. Germline assignment: CDR1 SNHLY and CDR2 FYNNEI. J was trimmed by 6 bases and V by 6 bases; bases with no gene match: 19.

The genes are TRBV5-8 and TRBJ2-7; D is possibly TRBD2 (6 bases). The V gene lost 1 base and the J gene lost 2 bases, with 13 bases spanning the gap. Germline V gene data show CDR1 as SGHTS and CDR2 as YDEGEE. The CDR3 sequence is 15 residues long. CDR3 nucleotide sequence: TGTGCCAGCAGCTTGAGGAGGGGCCCTACCTACGAGCAGTACTTC. Amino acid sequence: CASSLRRGPTYEQYF.

The rearrangement links TRBV6-5 to TRBJ1-1, with D perhaps matching TRBD1 (5 bases). CDR1 and CDR2 from the germline V gene are MNHEY and SVGAGI. Trimming shortened V by 11 bases and J by 1 base, and 14 bases separated the two germline ends. This CDR3 has 13 residues. This CDR3 reads CAPIPGGNTEAFF. The CDR3 nucleotides read TGTGCCCCTATCCCGGGGGGGAACACTGAAGCTTTCTTT.

The chain has TRBV3-1 (or the pseudogene TRBV3-2) and TRBJ2-2, with 7 bases fitting TRBD2. Germline V gives CDR1 LGHDT, CDR2 YNNKEL (reference sequence). The V and J ends lost 1 base and 5 bases, in that order; junction bases with no gene match: 13. This CDR3 has 18 amino acids. CDR3 loop: CASSQVWVREGSTGELFF. CDR3 bases: TGTGCCAGCAGCCAAGTCTGGGTCAGGGAGGGAAGTACCGGGGAGCTGTTTTTT.

The table lists this clone with a count of one. The chain employs TRBV19 and TRBJ2-6, with 9 bases that match TRBD1. CDR3 size: 21 residues. Trimming at V came to 6 bases and at J to 0 bases, leaving 18 bases not matched to a gene. CDR1 is LNHDA and CDR2 is SQIVND in the germline V gene (reference sequence). CDR3 sequence: CASSPGTGKISSASGANVLTF. CDR3 nucleotide sequence: TGTGCCAGTAGCCCCGGGACAGGGAAGATCAGCTCAGCCTCTGGGGCCAACGTCCTGACTTTC.

The chain is built from TRBV28 and TRBJ1-2, with 10 positions matching TRBD1. The CDR3 length is 13 residues. Germline V CDR1 and CDR2: MDHEN, SYDVKM. V trimming: 6 bases; J trimming: 6 bases; junction bases outside the gene matches: 4. CDR3 nucleotide sequence: TGTGCCAGCAGGACAGGGGGCGCGGATGGCTACACCTTC. Its protein product is CASRTGGADGYTF.